A single T cell receptor beta chain is shown here with its context. Its antigen is still unknown. Those patients picked for sequencing had displayed CD8+CD57+ cell expansion on flow cytometry. With no exception, the patients had severe acquired aplastic anemia. The CDR3 totals 17 residues. V was clipped by 5 bases and J by 0 bases, with 17 bases between them. The germline V gene has CDR1 SGHRS and CDR2 YFSETQ. This entry belongs to a study of CD8+CD57+ T cells in acquired aplastic anemia. Whole-study results and caveats: Overlap between patients and controls comprised 25 to 30 CD8+ CDR3 sequences.

For CDR3 and TCR beta VDJ profiling, genomic DNA was the template used. MiXCR, run by TCRdb on the reads, gives a single entry per CDR3 protein. The sample includes about 290,000 distinct CDR3 sequences, under 60% seen only once; the top ten take 1.3%. The J gene is TRBJ2-2, the V gene TRBV5-1; no definite D call. Sequencing used sorted CD4+, CD8+, or CD8+CD57+ T cells (not recorded which) from PBMCs. This TCR came from a human donor with aplastic anemia. The CDR3 loop is CASSPRTAGSNTGELFF. The CDR3 DNA follows: TGCGCCAGCAGTCCGAGGACGGCAGGTTCGAACACCGGGGAGCTGTTTTTT.